This T cell receptor beta chain was documented in a study of T cell repertoires in ileal Crohn's disease. Study information: Thiopurines (fewer than 12) or anti-TNF agents (about 19) were given postoperatively to about half. Whole-study findings and limits: High-frequency clones were more common in sorted CD8 than CD4 cells.

Measured with immunoSEQ multiplex PCR; TCRdb has only the in-frame clones, and not every one. The sample consists of around 6,000 clones, roughly four fifths of them appearing once. V gave up 3 bases and J gave up 3 bases; unmatched junction bases: 5. CDR1 and CDR2 (germline): SGHAT, FQNNGV. The CDR3 is 18 amino acids. Concerning this clone: Its cognate antigen is unknown.

Eligibility required adulthood, ileal or ileocolonic Crohn's disease and indicated ileocolonic resection. The TCR was taken from an adult with Crohn's disease. This chain joins TRBV11-2 and TRBJ2-1; 16 bases match TRBD2. Sequenced material: ileal tissue. The CDR3 DNA follows: TGTGCCAGCAGCTTGGGACTAGCGGGAGGGCCCAACTACAATGAGCAGTTCTTC. It translates to CASSLGLAGGPNYNEQFF.